The 17 T cell receptor beta chains below come from one sample, sequenced in a study of shared clonotypes between healthy human individuals (dated by TCRdb to about 2020). For the CD8 naive samples, CD45RO-negative cells were positively selected for CCR7, yielding a CD45RA+CCR7+ population from which TemRA cells were excluded. Receptors were amplified or captured by the immunoSEQ multiplex PCR assay. Sourced from immuneACCESS, this table was stored by TCRdb with only in-frame sequences that have V and J called. A share of the clones is absent; for the studies checked, an unresolved V gene accounts for under half, and the remainder has no known explanation. The sample table records more than 2 million clones; around 96% of these occur just once. The ten biggest clones cover approximately 1.2% of the sample. The sample consisted of naive CD8+ T cells sorted from blood. The meaning of the sample's cell subset or site label: CD45RA+CCR7+. The receptors shown here come from a man in his late teens or twenties in good health.

The rearrangement links TRBV4-1 to TRBJ2-3, with 8 bases that match TRBD2. With V trimmed by 1 base and J by 5 bases, 5 bases remained unmatched. The CDR3 has 15 amino acids. Germline-derived CDR1 and CDR2 are MGHRA and YSYEKL. The CDR3 spells CASSQVQRELDTQYF. The CDR3 DNA reads as TGCGCCAGCAGCCAAGTACAGCGGGAGTTAGATACGCAGTATTTT.

The V call is TRBV4-1, the J call TRBJ2-1; D possibly matches TRBD1 or TRBD2 (5 bases each). There are 14 residues in the CDR3. Per the germline V gene, CDR1 is MGHRA and CDR2 is YSYEKL. The germline V and J ends were trimmed by 5 bases and 5 bases, with 13 bases remaining between them. CDR3 in amino acids: CASSDRDLDNEQFF. CDR3 bases: TGCGCCAGCAGCGACCGGGACCTAGACAATGAGCAGTTCTTC.

About this clone itself: At one boundary the junction diverges from the germline segment, which might be a read error. Other DNA sequences in the same sample also yield this CDR3. The V and J genes are TRBV9 and TRBJ2-3, with 13 bases fitting TRBD2. Germline V gene data show CDR1 as SGDLS and CDR2 as YYNGEE. The CDR3 is 16 residues long. The CDR3 is CASSVGTSGTTDTQYF. The CDR3 DNA follows: TGTGCCAGCAGCGTCGGGACTAGCGGGACCACAGATACGCAATATTTT. Together with reference TRBV9 and TRBJ2-3, the CDR3 gives the full variable domain: DSGVTQTPKHLITATGQRVTLRCSPRSGDLSVYWYQQSLDQGLQFLIQYYNGEERAKGNILERFSAQQFPDLHSELNLSSLELGDSALYFCASSVGTSGTTDTQYFGPGTRLTVL.

V is TRBV4-1 and J is TRBJ1-1, with D tentatively TRBD1 (5 bases). Germline values: CDR1 MGHRA, CDR2 YSYEKL. Deletions cut 1 base from V and 4 bases from J, with 13 bases between. The CDR3 has 15 amino acids. This chain's CDR3 is CASSQVASGGTEAFF. The CDR3 coding sequence is TGCGCCAGCAGCCAAGTAGCTAGCGGGGGCACTGAAGCTTTCTTT.

The rearrangement uses TRBV7-9 and TRBJ2-1; 10 positions agree with TRBD2. This CDR3 spans 15 amino acids. The junction had 13 bases not matched to a gene; V was cut back by 8 bases and J by 9 bases. The germline CDR1 and CDR2 sequences are SEHNR and FQNEAQ (reference sequence). CDR3 region: CASGYSGRLGSEQFF. DNA for the CDR3: TGTGCCAGCGGCTATAGCGGGAGGCTAGGCAGTGAGCAGTTCTTC.

The chain uses TRBV6-1 and TRBJ2-7; D may match TRBD1 or TRBD2 (6 bases each). Trimming left V 10 bases short and J 0 bases short, with 13 bases between. CDR1 is MNHNS and CDR2 is SASEGT in the germline V gene. The CDR3 consists of 13 residues. This CDR3 reads CATRTGASYEQYF. The CDR3 nucleotides read TGTGCCACCAGGACGGGGGCCTCCTACGAGCAGTACTTC.

This rearrangement joins TRBV7-9 to TRBJ2-1; possible D gene TRBD2, 5 bases. The CDR3 loop spans 15 amino acids. V was clipped by 5 bases and J by 9 bases, with 20 bases between them. Germline CDR1 SEHNR, CDR2 FQNEAQ (reference sequence). For the CDR3, the DNA is TGTGCCAGCAGCCCACGAGTACTAGAATCGTTTGAGCAGTTCTTC. Amino acid sequence: CASSPRVLESFEQFF.

V usage is TRBV5-1 and J usage is TRBJ2-5; a possible D gene is TRBD2 (7 bases). The CDR3 totals 13 residues. CDR1 is SGHRS, CDR2 YFSETQ, per germline. V lost 4 bases and J 5 bases, leaving 12 bases between the germline ends. As DNA, the CDR3 is TGCGCCAGCAGCCAAGGGGGGGTTGAGACCCAGTACTTC. Translation gives CASSQGGVETQYF.

This clone occurred once. V gene TRBV2 combines with J gene TRBJ2-7, with D unresolved. This CDR3 has 13 amino acids. V was clipped by 4 bases and J by 3 bases, with 10 bases between them. Germline V CDR1 and CDR2: SNHLY, FYNNEI. DNA for the CDR3: TGTGCCAGCAGTGTTGACGGGTTCTACGAGCAGTACTTC. This gives the protein CASSVDGFYEQYF.

The genes are TRBV10-3 and TRBJ2-3; 11 bases align to TRBD2. Germline V gene lookup returns CDR1 ENHRY and CDR2 SYGVKD. The trim removed 10 bases at V and 3 bases at J, leaving 12 bases unmatched. The CDR3 length is 16 residues. The CDR3 here is CATNPLAGEFTDTQYF. CDR3 DNA: TGTGCCACCAACCCACTAGCGGGAGAATTTACAGATACGCAGTATTTT.

The chain combines TRBV5-1 with TRBJ2-2, with TRBD2 matching over 12 bases. Germline CDR1 SGHRS, CDR2 YFSETQ. This CDR3 has 16 residues. The junction had 5 bases not matched to a gene; V was cut back by 4 bases and J by 4 bases. The chain's CDR3 is CASSPGLAGSTGELFF. CDR3 DNA sequence: TGCGCCAGCAGCCCAGGACTAGCGGGGAGCACCGGGGAGCTGTTTTTT.

The chain carries TRBV7-9 and TRBJ1-1; TRBD1 aligns across 9 bases. Germline trimming cut 5 bases from V and 2 bases from J; bases unmatched to any gene: 9. Per the germline V gene, CDR1 is SEHNR and CDR2 is FQNEAQ (reference sequence). The CDR3 spans 16 residues. The CDR3 sequence is CASSQGQGGDNTEAFF. The CDR3 DNA reads as TGTGCCAGCAGCCAGGGACAGGGAGGTGACAACACTGAAGCTTTCTTT.

The rearrangement joins TRBV28 to TRBJ2-7; D is unresolved. The germline gives CDR1 MDHEN, CDR2 SYDVKM. The CDR3 consists of 16 residues. The V gene lost 3 bases and the J gene lost 3 bases, with 18 bases spanning the gap. The CDR3 sequence is CASSFIGVGLFYEQYF. CDR3 bases: TGTGCCAGCAGTTTTATCGGTGTGGGTCTTTTCTACGAGCAGTACTTC.

The chain uses TRBV21-1 and TRBJ1-4; the DNA was not compared with TRBD1, the D call given in the table. TRBV21-1 is assigned pseudogene status. The CDR3 spans 18 residues. Here the CDR3 DNA reads TGTGCCAGCAGCAAATTGGCAGGGCTCAGACTTCCTAATGAAAAACTGTTTTTT. Translating gives CASSKLAGLRLPNEKLFF.

The chain recombines TRBV10-2 with TRBJ1-2; 8 nucleotides line up with TRBD1. This CDR3 is 15 amino acids long. Unmatched junction bases numbered 11, after V lost 6 bases and J lost 5 bases. The germline V gene encodes CDR1 WSHSY and CDR2 SAAADI. The CDR3 DNA sequence: TGCGCCAGCAGGAATGGAGGGACAGGCAATTATGGCTACACCTTC. Its protein is CASRNGGTGNYGYTF.

This sequence joins TRBV5-6 and TRBJ2-2, with D perhaps TRBD2 (6 bases). The CDR3 spans 17 residues. Trimming pared 4 bases from V and 2 bases from J, leaving 18 bases between. Looked up from germline, CDR1 is SGHDT and CDR2 is YYEEEE. The CDR3 region is CASSPPRLARNTGELFF. The DNA for the CDR3 is TGTGCCAGCAGCCCCCCCCGGCTAGCGAGAAACACCGGGGAGCTGTTTTTT.

This clone has a single count. J is TRBJ2-5 and V is TRBV5-6; TRBD2 agrees at 7 bases. The germline CDR1 and CDR2 sequences are SGHDT and YYEEEE. The CDR3 is 14 amino acids. V lost 3 bases and J lost 2; bases outside the gene matches: 4. CDR3 sequence (DNA): TGTGCCAGCAGCTCCCCGGGACTACAAGAGACCCAGTACTTC. Residues: CASSSPGLQETQYF.